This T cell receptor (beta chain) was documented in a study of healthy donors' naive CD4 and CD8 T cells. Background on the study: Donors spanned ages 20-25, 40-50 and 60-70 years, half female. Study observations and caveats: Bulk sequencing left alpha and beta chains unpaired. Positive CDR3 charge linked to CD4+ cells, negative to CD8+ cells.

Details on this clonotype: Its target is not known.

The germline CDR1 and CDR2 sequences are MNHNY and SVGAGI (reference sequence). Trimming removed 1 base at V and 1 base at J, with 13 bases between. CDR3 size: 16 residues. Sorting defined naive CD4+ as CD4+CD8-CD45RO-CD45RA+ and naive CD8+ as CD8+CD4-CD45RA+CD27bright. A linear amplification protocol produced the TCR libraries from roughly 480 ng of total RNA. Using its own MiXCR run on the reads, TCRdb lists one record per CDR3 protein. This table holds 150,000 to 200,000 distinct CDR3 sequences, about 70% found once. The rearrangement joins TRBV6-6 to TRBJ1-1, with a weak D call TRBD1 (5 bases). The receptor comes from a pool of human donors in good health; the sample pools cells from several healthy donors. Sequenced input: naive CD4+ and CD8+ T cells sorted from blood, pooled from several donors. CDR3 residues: CASSYFPRGRNTEAFF. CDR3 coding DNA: TGTGCCAGCAGTTACTTTCCGAGGGGTCGGAACACTGAAGCTTTCTTT.